Below, 24 T cell receptor beta chains from the same sample are listed, as sequenced in a study of neurological immune-mediated disorders. One entry per CDR3 protein, called by TCRdb with MiXCR from the 5' RACE reads. The sample lists about 66,000 distinct CDR3 sequences, roughly 3.9% occurring once. The material sequenced was PBMCs. These receptors all stem from a man aged 30 to 39 with multiple sclerosis.

In this sample, this clonotype turned up many times. The CDR3: CSATNRGTNEKLFF. In DNA, the CDR3 is TGCAGTGCGACCAACAGGGGAACTAATGAAAAACTGTTTTTT. V and J are TRBV20-1 and TRBJ1-4; 7 bases are shared with TRBD1. The CDR3 length is 14 residues. The junction had 5 bases not matched to a gene; V was cut back by 6 bases and J by 1 base. Germline V gene sequence: CDR1 DFQATT, CDR2 SNEGSKA (reference sequence).

This clonotype was found many times. This sequence joins TRBV28 and TRBJ1-2; 7 bases fit TRBD1. This CDR3 has 15 amino acids. Looked up from germline, CDR1 is MDHEN and CDR2 is SYDVKM. V gave up 3 bases and J gave up 6 bases; unmatched junction bases: 10. The CDR3 loop reads CASSFSQGDSNGYTF. The CDR3 nucleotides are TGTGCCAGCAGTTTCAGTCAGGGGGACTCTAATGGCTACACCTTC.

This clonotype was seen once. V is TRBV18 and J is TRBJ2-3; D remains ambiguous. The germline V gene has CDR1 KGHSH and CDR2 LQKENI. With 6 bases removed from V and 7 bases from J, the gap between germline ends came to 8 bases. The CDR3 covers 11 residues. CDR3 coding DNA: TGTGCCAGCTCGCCAACAAATACGCAGTATTTT. This codes for CASSPTNTQYF.

The sample holds many counts of this clonotype. The junction and the germline gene differ at one end; a read error may be behind it. The chain couples TRBV20-1 to TRBJ1-1, with D tentatively TRBD1 (5 bases). The CDR3 is made up of 12 amino acids. Germline V gives CDR1 DFQATT, CDR2 SNEGSKA (reference sequence). CDR3 DNA: TGCAGTGCTAGAGATGGAGGGAGGGACTCCGTTTTT. This encodes CSARDGGRDSVF.

This clonotype was picked up many times. This chain links TRBV6-5 with TRBJ1-6; 7 bases are shared with TRBD1. Germline lookup yields CDR1 MNHEY and CDR2 SVGAGI. CDR3 length equals 12 residues. V was clipped by 5 bases and J by 9 bases; unmatched bases: 1. CDR3 in DNA: TGTGCCAGCAGTAGACAGGGTTCACCCCTCCACTTT. It yields the protein CASSRQGSPLHF.

This clonotype appeared many times. The chain couples TRBV20-1 to TRBJ1-3; TRBD1 is a possible D gene (6 bases). The V gene lost 6 bases and the J gene lost 1 base, with 13 bases spanning the gap. The CDR3 loop spans 14 amino acids. Looked up from germline, CDR1 is DFQATT and CDR2 is SNEGSKA (reference sequence). The CDR3 reads CSAARTDSGNTIYF. The CDR3 region has the DNA TGCAGTGCCGCAAGGACAGATTCTGGAAACACCATATATTTT.

This clonotype was seen more than once but under ten times. An end of the junction does not agree with germline; a read error may underlie this. This chain joins TRBV5-1 and TRBJ1-4; D remains unclear. The germline V gene has CDR1 SGHRS and CDR2 YFSETQ. The CDR3 consists of 16 residues. The CDR3 reads CASSLAWNSTNEKLFF. Written as DNA, the CDR3 is TGCGCAAGCAGTTTGGCATGGAACTCAACTAATGAAAAACTGTTTTTT. The variable domain in full, completed from reference TRBV5-1 and TRBJ1-4, reads KAGVTQTPRYLIKTRGQQVTLSCSPISGHRSVSWYQQTPGQGLQFLFEYFSETQRNKGNFPGRFSGRQFSNSRSEMNVSTLELGDSALYLCASSLAWNSTNEKLFFGSGTQLSVL.

This clonotype was observed at least ten times. This sequence joins TRBV20-1 and TRBJ2-7, with D perhaps TRBD2 (6 bases). The CDR3 has 14 amino acids. The V end lost 8 bases, the J end lost 0 bases, and 17 bases lay between the germline ends. Germline V gene sequence: CDR1 DFQATT, CDR2 SNEGSKA (reference sequence). For the CDR3, the DNA is TGCAGTCTGGTGGGGGGATTCGGCTCCTACGAGCAGTACTTC. The encoded protein is CSLVGGFGSYEQYF.

This clonotype appeared many times. V is TRBV10-2 and J is TRBJ1-1, with D maybe TRBD1 (5 bases). Looked up from germline, CDR1 is WSHSY and CDR2 is SAAADI. V gave up 5 bases and J gave up 6 bases, with 10 bases separating them. The CDR3 is made up of 12 amino acids. CDR3 amino acids: CASSPGRSEAFF. CDR3 in DNA: TGCGCCAGCAGTCCAGGGCGGTCTGAAGCTTTCTTT.

This clonotype was counted only a few times. The CDR3 loop reads CASSSQLGAGYTF. CDR3 bases: TGTGCCAGCAGCTCGCAGTTAGGCGCGGGCTACACCTTC. The chain couples TRBV12-3 or TRBV12-4 to TRBJ1-2; D unclear. CDR3 size: 13 residues. V was shortened by 6 bases and J by 8 bases, with 16 bases between the two germline ends.

This clonotype was observed at least ten times. The CDR3 is CSADGTSGASTDTQYF. The CDR3 bases are TGCAGTGCAGACGGGACTAGCGGGGCTAGCACAGATACGCAGTATTTT. The chain employs TRBV20-1 and TRBJ2-3, with 13 positions matching TRBD2. Unmatched junction bases numbered 6, after V lost 6 bases and J lost 0 bases. This CDR3 region has 16 residues. Germline V gives CDR1 DFQATT, CDR2 SNEGSKA (reference sequence).

There are many counts of this clonotype. The chain employs TRBV20-1 and TRBJ2-1; no clear D gene. Germline lookup yields CDR1 DFQATT and CDR2 SNEGSKA (reference sequence). V was shortened by 6 bases and J by 6 bases, with 12 bases between the two germline ends. This CDR3 is 12 amino acids long. CDR3: CSARRRINEQFF. The CDR3 DNA sequence: TGCAGTGCCCGCAGACGGATCAATGAGCAGTTCTTC.

This clonotype was observed at least ten times. This chain uses TRBV20-1 with TRBJ2-1; D may correspond to TRBD1 or TRBD2 (5 bases each). This CDR3 region has 17 residues. V lost 0 bases and J lost 3, with 18 bases in between. CDR1 and CDR2 (germline): DFQATT, SNEGSKA (reference sequence). The CDR3 DNA reads as TGCAGTGCTAGAGATCCCTTACGGGGCCACAACTACAATGAGCAGTTCTTC. Translated, it gives CSARDPLRGHNYNEQFF.

This clonotype was detected only once. A much larger clone lies one base from this, so it may be a read error. The gene calls are TRBV20-1 and TRBJ1-5; D unresolved. Germline V lookup: CDR1 DFQATT, CDR2 SNEGSKA (reference sequence). The CDR3 runs to 14 residues. Here the CDR3 DNA reads TGCAGTGCCTCGGGAGACCTTAGCAATCAGCCCCAGAATTTT. It translates to CSASGDLSNQPQNF.

This clonotype was detected ten times or more. This chain joins TRBV10-3 and TRBJ1-2; 12 bases map to TRBD1. V was clipped by 11 bases and J by 0 bases; unmatched bases: 7. CDR1 and CDR2 (germline): ENHRY, SYGVKD. The CDR3 runs to 15 residues. This CDR3 is CAARGQGASNYGYTF. The CDR3, as DNA: TGTGCCGCCAGGGGACAGGGGGCCTCTAACTATGGCTACACCTTC.

The rearrangement joins TRBV20-1 to TRBJ1-5, with D maybe TRBD1 (5 bases). The V gene lost 6 bases and the J gene lost 5 bases, with 17 bases spanning the gap. The CDR3 consists of 14 residues. Germline-derived CDR1 and CDR2 are DFQATT and SNEGSKA (reference sequence). The chain's CDR3 is CSARRGSTDQPQHF. Written as DNA, the CDR3 is TGCAGTGCCAGGAGGGGATCAACCGATCAGCCCCAGCATTTT.

This clonotype was seen ten or more times. This chain links TRBV6-5 with TRBJ1-2, with 7 bases that match TRBD1. Losses at the gene ends were 2 bases for V and 4 bases for J; bases not matched to a gene: 7. The germline gives CDR1 MNHEY, CDR2 SVGAGI. This CDR3 has 15 amino acids. The CDR3 nucleotides read TGTGCCAGCAGTTACGGAGACAGGGCGGGCTATGGCTACACCTTC. Its protein is CASSYGDRAGYGYTF.

In its sample, this clonotype was seen many times. One end of the junction is discordant with germline, which a read error may explain. This chain uses TRBV5-1 with TRBJ2-1; a weak D match, TRBD1 (6 bases). CDR3 length equals 11 residues. CDR1 and CDR2 from the germline V gene are SGHRS and YFSETQ. The CDR3 here is CASRIDRIQIF. The CDR3 region has the DNA TGCGCCAGCAGAATAGACAGGATCCAGATCTTC.

Points on this clonotype: A much larger clone differs by one base, so this may be a read error. The rearrangement links TRBV20-1 to TRBJ2-7; D gene unclear. Germline V lookup: CDR1 DFQATT, CDR2 SNEGSKA (reference sequence). The CDR3 has 12 residues. The CDR3 loop reads CSARAHTYEQCF. Written as DNA, the CDR3 is TGCAGTGCTAGGGCCCATACGTACGAGCAGTGCTTC.

This clonotype appeared many times. The chain uses TRBV12-5 and TRBJ2-5; no reliable D call. The ends were cut back, 2 bases at V and 5 bases at J, with 6 bases in the middle. The CDR3 contains 12 residues. Germline V gene lookup returns CDR1 LGHNT and CDR2 FRNRAP. The CDR3: CASGLPTETQYF. For the CDR3, the DNA is TGTGCTAGTGGTTTGCCGACCGAGACCCAGTACTTC.

This clonotype was observed many times. The rearrangement joins TRBV7-3 to TRBJ2-1; 11 bases align to TRBD2. This CDR3 has 15 residues. Germline values: CDR1 SGHTA, CDR2 FQGTGA. Trimming removed 3 bases from V and 2 bases from J; junction bases left unmatched: 0. CDR3 region: CASSFSGGAYNEQFF. Written as DNA, the CDR3 is TGTGCCAGCAGCTTTAGCGGGGGGGCCTACAATGAGCAGTTCTTC.

This clonotype was detected many times. The V gene is TRBV27, the J gene TRBJ2-2, with D hard to call. CDR1 and CDR2 from the germline V gene are MNHEY and SMNVEV (reference sequence). This CDR3 region has 14 residues. V lost 10 bases and J lost 0, with 12 bases in between. The CDR3: CATSYYTNTGELFF. CDR3 DNA: TGTGCCACCTCCTATTATACGAACACCGGGGAGCTGTTTTTT.

This clonotype was seen at least ten times. The gene calls are TRBV7-9 and TRBJ2-1, with 9 bases identical to TRBD1. The CDR3 spans 14 residues. J was trimmed by 6 bases and V by 5 bases; bases with no gene match: 5. Germline-derived CDR1 and CDR2 are SEHNR and FQNEAQ (reference sequence). CDR3 nucleotides: TGTGCCAGCAGCGGGGGGACAGGGCGCAATGAGCAGTTCTTC. This gives the protein CASSGGTGRNEQFF.

This clonotype was recorded many times. The V gene is TRBV5-5, the J gene TRBJ2-1; D call uncertain. V dropped 1 base and J dropped 10 bases, with 6 bases sitting between them. CDR1 and CDR2 (germline): SGHKS, YYEKEE (reference sequence). The CDR3 length is 11 residues. The CDR3 DNA reads as TGTGCCAGCAGCTTGTTGGGCGAGCAGTTCTTC. Protein product: CASSLLGEQFF.